This T cell receptor (beta chain) was captured by sequencing in a study of glioma-infiltrating T cells after dendritic cell vaccination. Study-level background: Samples are from glioblastoma patients in Phase I and II dendritic cell vaccine trials. Study findings and constraints: The cohort had few patients with full blood and tumor sets.

Trimming took 5 bases from V and 5 from J, leaving 18 bases between them. From germline, CDR1 is LNHDA and CDR2 SQIVND (reference sequence). The CDR3 consists of 15 residues. The table came from immunoSEQ multiplex PCR; TCRdb's copy has only in-frame clones and leaves some out. The table includes approximately 82,000 clones, approximately 90% detected once. PBMC sampling occurred before vaccination, two weeks after the third dose, and at progression. As for this clone: The antigen remains unidentified.

J is TRBJ1-1 and V is TRBV19, with D maybe TRBD1 (5 bases). Sequenced material: blood, taken before dendritic cell vaccination. This TCR was sampled from a human donor with glioblastoma. The CDR3 bases are TGTGCCAGTAGTGGACGGGAGGGGTTGCGTACTGAAGCTTTCTTT. It translates to CASSGREGLRTEAFF.